A selection of T cell receptor beta chains follows, all from one sample in a study of cytomegalovirus exposure and HLA in healthy donors. Clones were sequenced by immunoSEQ multiplex PCR, and TCRdb holds only the in-frame ones, with some missing. The table shows around 78,000 clones, with around 58% occurring only once. The sample comprised PBMCs. The source of these receptors is a man aged 25-40 years in good health and CMV-seropositive. The CDR3 runs from the conserved cysteine through the conserved F or W. The D gene is left open where the match is weak. Clone size, where shown, is once, few, many, or a class for clones that have expanded.

abundance	j_gene	v_gene	d_gene	CDR3nt	CDR3aa
.	TRBJ1-3	TRBV5-1	.	TGCGCCAGCAGCATCGGACAGAACTCTGGAAACACCATATATTTT	CASSIGQNSGNTIYF
.	TRBJ2-1	TRBV5-5	TRBD2	TGTGCCAGCAGCCCCGTCTTCGGGGGGGGACGGGCAGTGAATGAGCAGTTCTTC	CASSPVFGGGRAVNEQFF
.	TRBJ2-3	TRBV4-2	TRBD2	TGTGCCAGCAGCCCTAGCGGGAAAGGAGATACGCAGTATTTT	CASSPSGKGDTQYF
.	TRBJ2-7	TRBV2	TRBD1	TGTGCCAGCAGTGAAGTACAGGGGATAGGCGAGCAGTACTTC	CASSEVQGIGEQYF
few	TRBJ2-1	TRBV2	.	TGTGCCAGCAGGCTCACAGGCTACAATGAGCAGTTCTTC	CASRLTGYNEQFF
.	TRBJ2-2	TRBV10-3	.	TGTGCCATCAGCGCCGGCAGGGAATTTTCCGGGGAGCTGTTTTTT	CAISAGREFSGELFF
.	TRBJ2-1	TRBV4-2	TRBD2	TGTGCCAGCAGCCACCCTAGCGGGGGGGTGGGAGAGCAGTTCTTC	CASSHPSGGVGEQFF
.	TRBJ1-2	TRBV6-1	.	TGTGCCAGCAGTGGGGGGGTTTACTATGGCTACACCTTC	CASSGGVYYGYTF
once	TRBJ1-1	TRBV11-2	TRBD1	TGTGCCAGCAGCACGGGGACAGGGAAGAACACTGAAGCTTTCTTT	CASSTGTGKNTEAFF
.	TRBJ2-7	TRBV11-3	TRBD2	TGTGCCAGCAGTCCCCAGACTAGCGGGAGAAACGAGCAGTACTTC	CASSPQTSGRNEQYF
.	TRBJ1-6	TRBV5-6	.	TGTGCCAGCAGCTTGGTGGCTTCACCCCTCCACTTT	CASSLVASPLHF
.	TRBJ1-1	TRBV2	.	TGTGCCAGCATGGGCCGCGAAGCTTTCTTT	CASMGREAFF
few	TRBJ2-3	TRBV28	TRBD2	TGTGCCAGCAGTTACGGGACTAGTTTCACAGATACGCAGTATTTT	CASSYGTSFTDTQYF
.	TRBJ2-5	TRBV9	.	TGTGCCAGCAGCGGACCCGGGGAGACCCAGTACTTC	CASSGPGETQYF
.	TRBJ1-1	TRBV5-1	TRBD1	TGCGCCAGCAGCTTTGACGCAGGGGGTACTGAAGCTTTCTTT	CASSFDAGGTEAFF
.	TRBJ2-5	TRBV2	TRBD1	TGTGCCAGCAGATTGACAGGGGGCGCCGAGACCCAGTACTTC	CASRLTGGAETQYF
.	TRBJ2-5	TRBV25-1	TRBD1	TGTGCCAGCAGCGTGACAGGGGGCGACGGCCAGTACTTC	CASSVTGGDGQYF
.	TRBJ1-4	TRBV19	.	TGTGCCAGTAGTACCCCTCGACAGGAGAGCGGCGAAAAACTGTTTTTT	CASSTPRQESGEKLFF
few	TRBJ1-1	TRBV9	.	TGTGCCAGCAGCGTGGAGGGGCTGGGTGAAGCTTTCTTT	CASSVEGLGEAFF
.	TRBJ2-1	TRBV9	.	TGTGCCAGCAGCGTAGACTATGAGCAGTTCTTC	CASSVDYEQFF
.	TRBJ1-1	TRBV28	TRBD1	TGTGCCAGCAGTACCGACAGGGGGCTGGGAACTGAAGCTTTCTTT	CASSTDRGLGTEAFF
few	TRBJ2-7	TRBV5-6	TRBD2	TGTGCCAGCAGCTTACTAGCGGCAAATACTCCAAGGGAGCAGTACTTC	CASSLLAANTPREQYF
.	TRBJ1-1	TRBV30	.	TGTGCCTGGAGTTACGGTACCCCTGAAGCTTTCTTT	CAWSYGTPEAFF
once	TRBJ2-3	TRBV5-6	TRBD2	TGTGCCAGCAGCCCGGGACTAAAAGTCACAGATACGCAGTATTTT	CASSPGLKVTDTQYF
.	TRBJ2-2	TRBV28	.	TGTGCCAGCACCCAAGGGGGTAGGGTAAACACCGGGGAGCTGTTTTTT	CASTQGGRVNTGELFF
few	TRBJ2-5	TRBV4-2	.	TGTGCCAGCAGCCAAGCGGGTCAGGGTCAAGAGACCCAGTACTTC	CASSQAGQGQETQYF
few	TRBJ1-4	TRBV28	TRBD1	TGTGCCAGCAGTTTATCCCGGACAGGGACAACTAATGAAAAACTGTTTTTT	CASSLSRTGTTNEKLFF
few	TRBJ2-2	TRBV7-9	.	TGTGCCAGCAGCCCTTTAGAGGGGGACACCGGGGAGCTGTTTTTT	CASSPLEGDTGELFF